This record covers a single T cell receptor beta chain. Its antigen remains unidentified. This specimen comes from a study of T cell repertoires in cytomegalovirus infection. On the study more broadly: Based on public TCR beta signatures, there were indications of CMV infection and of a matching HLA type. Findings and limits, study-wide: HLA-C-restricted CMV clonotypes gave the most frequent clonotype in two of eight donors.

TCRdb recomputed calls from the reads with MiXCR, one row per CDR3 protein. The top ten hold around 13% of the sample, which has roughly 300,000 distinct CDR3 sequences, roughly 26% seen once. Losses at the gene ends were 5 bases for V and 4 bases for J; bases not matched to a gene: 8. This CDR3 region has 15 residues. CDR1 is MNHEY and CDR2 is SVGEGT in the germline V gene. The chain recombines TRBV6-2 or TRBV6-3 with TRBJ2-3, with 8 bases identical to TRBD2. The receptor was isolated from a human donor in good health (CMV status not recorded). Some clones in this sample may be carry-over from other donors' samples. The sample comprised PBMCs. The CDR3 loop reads CASSIPAGGADTQYF. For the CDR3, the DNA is TGTGCCAGCAGTATCCCGGCGGGAGGTGCAGATACGCAGTATTTT.